The clone carrying this T cell receptor beta chain came up once. No antigen is known for it. This entry belongs to a study of T cell responses to AZD1222 COVID-19 vaccine. Study results and limitations: No day 14 peak samples; only post-peak repertoires were characterized. Spike-specific TCR breadth rose after two AZD1222 doses, and depth rose as well. Females outnumbered males among donors, who were mostly white British; clonal diversity was possibly underestimated. CD4 TCRs associated with vaccination spanned spike, dominating at 160-218 and 743-854.

V lost 4 bases and J lost 3, with 14 bases in between. The CDR3 totals 14 residues. From germline, CDR1 is SGHTS and CDR2 YDEGEE. The method was immunoSEQ multiplex PCR; TCRdb's version includes in-frame clones alone and lacks a portion of them. This table has 200,000 to 300,000 clones, 93% appearing once. This specimen was peripheral blood, taken on day 0 of AZD1222 vaccination. The TCR was taken from an adult in good health. The rearrangement links TRBV5-8 to TRBJ2-7; tentatively, D is TRBD1 (6 bases). Here the CDR3 DNA reads TGTGCCAGCAGCGACGGGACACACGTCTACGAGCAGTACTTC. Translating gives CASSDGTHVYEQYF.